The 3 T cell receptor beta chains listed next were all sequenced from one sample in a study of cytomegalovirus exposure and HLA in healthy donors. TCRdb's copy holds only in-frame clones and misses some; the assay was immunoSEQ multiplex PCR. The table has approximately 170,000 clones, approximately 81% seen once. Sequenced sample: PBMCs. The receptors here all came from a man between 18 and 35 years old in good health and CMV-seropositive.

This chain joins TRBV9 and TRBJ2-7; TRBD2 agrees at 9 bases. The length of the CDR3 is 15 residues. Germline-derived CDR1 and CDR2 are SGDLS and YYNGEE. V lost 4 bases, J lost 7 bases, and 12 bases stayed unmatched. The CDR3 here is CASSPLAGLPGEQYF. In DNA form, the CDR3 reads TGTGCCAGCAGCCCACTAGCGGGCCTCCCAGGAGAGCAGTACTTC. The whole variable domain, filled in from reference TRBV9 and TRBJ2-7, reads DSGVTQTPKHLITATGQRVTLRCSPRSGDLSVYWYQQSLDQGLQFLIQYYNGEERAKGNILERFSAQQFPDLHSELNLSSLELGDSALYFCASSPLAGLPGEQYFGPGTRLTVT.

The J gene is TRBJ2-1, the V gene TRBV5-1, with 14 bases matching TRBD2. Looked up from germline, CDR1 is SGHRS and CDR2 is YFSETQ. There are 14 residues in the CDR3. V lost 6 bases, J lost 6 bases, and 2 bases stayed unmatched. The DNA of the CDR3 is TGCGCCAGCAAGGGGACTAGCGGGAGCAATGAGCAGTTCTTC. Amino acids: CASKGTSGSNEQFF.

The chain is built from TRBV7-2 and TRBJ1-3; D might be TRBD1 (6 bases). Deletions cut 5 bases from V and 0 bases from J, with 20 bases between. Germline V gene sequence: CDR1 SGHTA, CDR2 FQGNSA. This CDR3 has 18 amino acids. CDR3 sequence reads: CASSDRGWALSSGNTIYF. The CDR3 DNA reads TGTGCCAGCAGCGATAGGGGGTGGGCCCTAAGCTCTGGAAACACCATATATTTT.